A selection of T cell receptor beta chains follows, all from one sample in a study of PD-L1 blockade in urothelial cancer. Profiled with immunoSEQ multiplex PCR; TCRdb holds only in-frame clones, not every one. The sample lists about 51,000 clones; around 86% were seen once. The source was PBMCs, collected around atezolizumab (anti-PD-L1) treatment. Receptors were obtained from a man in his 60s with urothelial cancer. Both conserved end residues are part of each CDR3. The D gene is left open where the match is weak. The size entry is marked missing in some rows and otherwise reads once, few, many or a size class.

CDR3 protein | CDR3 DNA | D gene | V gene | clone size | J gene
CATGQETYEQYF | TGTGCCACCGGACAGGAGACCTACGAGCAGTACTTC | TRBD1 | TRBV2 | once | TRBJ2-7
CSVEDTGTGATGELFF | TGCAGCGTTGAAGATACCGGGACAGGGGCAACCGGGGAGCTGTTTTTT | TRBD1 | TRBV29-1 | . | TRBJ2-2
CASSLAGTSNEQFF | TGCGCCAGCAGCTTAGCCGGGACTAGTAATGAGCAGTTCTTC | TRBD2 | TRBV5-1 | . | TRBJ2-1
CASSLLPQGDPPPETQYF | TGTGCCAGCAGCTTGCTTCCACAGGGGGATCCGCCCCCAGAGACCCAGTACTTC | TRBD1 | TRBV5-4 | . | TRBJ2-5
CASSPPGGTSWSSTDTQYF | TGTGCCAGCTCACCACCAGGAGGGACTAGTTGGTCTAGCACAGATACGCAGTATTTT | TRBD2 | TRBV18 | . | TRBJ2-3
CASSWTGNTEAFF | TGTGCCAGCAGTTGGACAGGAAACACTGAAGCTTTCTTT | TRBD1 | TRBV6-5 | few | TRBJ1-1
CASSLGTGNQPQHF | TGTGCCAGCAGTTTAGGGACAGGCAATCAGCCCCAGCATTTT | TRBD1 | TRBV28 | once | TRBJ1-5
CASSLFLVTPNPYF | TGCGCCAGCAGTCTTTTTCTAGTAACCCCAAATCCGTACTTC | . | TRBV4-1 | . | TRBJ2-7
CASSDASGGAGELFF | TGTGCCAGCAGTGACGCTAGCGGGGGGGCCGGGGAGCTGTTTTTT | TRBD2 | TRBV6-1 | . | TRBJ2-2
CASSLSAAYEQYF | TGTGCCAGCAGTTTATCAGCTGCTTACGAGCAGTACTTC | . | TRBV27 | . | TRBJ2-7
CASTDRGPNQPQHF | TGTGCCAGCACCGACAGGGGGCCGAATCAGCCCCAGCATTTT | TRBD1 | TRBV7-2 | . | TRBJ1-5
CASRVGVSGPDNEQFF | TGTGCCAGCAGAGTGGGGGTTAGCGGGCCCGACAATGAGCAGTTCTTC | TRBD2 | TRBV4-2 | . | TRBJ2-1
CSVGQGSEKLFF | TGCAGCGTCGGACAGGGGTCAGAAAAACTGTTTTTT | TRBD1 | TRBV29-1 | . | TRBJ1-4
CASRTARLANYNEQFF | TGTGCCAGCAGAACAGCGCGCCTAGCGAACTACAATGAGCAGTTCTTC | . | TRBV7-8 | . | TRBJ2-1
CASSFYSGGRETQYF | TGTGCCAGCAGTTTTTACAGCGGGGGGAGAGAGACCCAGTACTTC | TRBD2 | TRBV27 | . | TRBJ2-5
CASSPEATNTEAFF | TGTGCCAGCAGCCCCGAGGCAACGAACACTGAAGCTTTCTTT | . | TRBV5-4 | few | TRBJ1-1
CASTYPRDRGPSNTEAFF | TGTGCCAGCACCTACCCCCGGGACAGGGGGCCCTCGAACACTGAAGCTTTCTTT | TRBD1 | TRBV27 | few | TRBJ1-1
CASSSTRAGNTIYF | TGTGCCAGCAGCTCCACCCGGGCGGGTAACACCATATATTTT | . | TRBV11-2 | . | TRBJ1-3
CASSPARTEAFF | TGTGCCAGCTCACCCGCTCGGACAGAAGCTTTCTTT | . | TRBV18 | . | TRBJ1-1
CASRSTGGTETQYF | TGCGCCAGCAGGTCTACAGGGGGCACAGAGACCCAGTACTTC | TRBD1 | TRBV5-1 | . | TRBJ2-5
CASSPSSLPAYNEQFF | TGTGCCAGCAGTCCCTCTAGCCTTCCAGCCTACAATGAGCAGTTCTTC | . | TRBV28 | . | TRBJ2-1
CASNSRVREKLFF | TGTGCCAGCAACTCCAGGGTCCGCGAAAAACTGTTTTTT | . | TRBV7-2 | . | TRBJ1-4
CASSRLRDRGEKLFF | TGTGCCAGCAGCAGACTCCGGGACAGGGGTGAAAAACTGTTTTTT | TRBD1 | TRBV5-6 | . | TRBJ1-4
CASSYSAEASKNIQYF | TGTGCCAGCAGTTACTCGGCAGAAGCGTCCAAAAACATTCAGTACTTC | . | TRBV6-5 | once | TRBJ2-4
CATVEYSYGYTF | TGTGCCACCGTTGAATACAGCTATGGCTACACCTTC | . | TRBV28 | . | TRBJ1-2
CAISRAGSTDTQYF | TGTGCCATCAGCCGAGCGGGAAGCACAGATACGCAGTATTTT | TRBD2 | TRBV10-3 | . | TRBJ2-3
CAWSPAGELFF | TGTGCCTGGAGTCCGGCCGGGGAGCTGTTTTTT | . | TRBV30 | . | TRBJ2-2
CASSESQTEAFF | TGCGCCAGCAGTGAGTCCCAGACTGAAGCTTTCTTT | . | TRBV10-2 | . | TRBJ1-1